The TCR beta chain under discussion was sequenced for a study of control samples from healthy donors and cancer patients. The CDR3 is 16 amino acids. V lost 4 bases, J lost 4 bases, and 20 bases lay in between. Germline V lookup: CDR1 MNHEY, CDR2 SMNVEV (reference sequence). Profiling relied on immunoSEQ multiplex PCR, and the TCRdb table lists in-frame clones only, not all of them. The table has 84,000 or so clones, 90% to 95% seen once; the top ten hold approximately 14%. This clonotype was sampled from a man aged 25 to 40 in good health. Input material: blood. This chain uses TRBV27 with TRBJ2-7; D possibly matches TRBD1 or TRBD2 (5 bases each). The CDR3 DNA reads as TGTGCCAGCAGTTCATCCCGGGTGGGACCGCCTTACGAGCAGTACTTC. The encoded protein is CASSSSRVGPPYEQYF.